This TCR beta chain was identified during a study of CD8+CD57+ T cells in acquired aplastic anemia. About the study: Quantities of DNA derived from sorted CD4+ and CD8+ cells averaged 3.2 ug.

Regarding the study as a whole: Patients did not significantly differ from controls in CD8+ Simpson's diversity. It was found that almost 30 CD8+ CDR3 sequences were shared between patients and controls.

As for this clonotype: Its target is unknown. At one of its ends the junction is not consistent with the germline gene, which may arise from a read error.

According to the study, genomic DNA was the template for TCR beta VDJ and CDR3 profiling. TCRdb analysed the reads with MiXCR anew, one entry per CDR3 protein. This table has more than 250,000 distinct CDR3 sequences, roughly 50% appearing once. From germline, CDR1 is SQVTM and CDR2 ANQGSEA. The CDR3 runs to 12 residues. The sequencing sample was made of sorted CD4+, CD8+, or CD8+CD57+ T cells (not recorded which) from PBMCs. The chain carries TRBV29-1 and TRBJ1-5; D may be TRBD1 (6 bases). The source is a human donor with severe aplastic anemia or a healthy control (not recorded which). CDR3 bases: TGCAACGTTGCAGGGGCGAATCAGCCCCAGCATTTT. Translating it yields CNVAGANQPQHF.